This T cell receptor beta chain was recovered during a study of blood T cell repertoires in COVID-19. Study overall: PBMCs, B-cell-depleted T cells, or T cells provided the cDNA or gDNA that made up the material.

The repertoire was sequenced with immunoSEQ multiplex PCR; TCRdb's copy has only in-frame clones and lacks some. The sample holds about 210,000 clones; 83% are singletons and the top ten take 2.5% to 3.5%. Germline V gives CDR1 MNHEY, CDR2 SVGAGI. There are 11 residues in the CDR3. V lost 7 bases to trimming and J lost 14 bases, with 12 bases between them. The chain is built from TRBV6-5 and TRBJ1-6; unclear D gene. The source material was peripheral blood. The sequence derives from a man between 50 and 59 years old with active or convalescent COVID-19. In DNA form, the CDR3 reads TGTGCCAGCAATGCACTATGGTCCCTCCACTTT. Its protein is CASNALWSLHF.